The next 10 T cell receptor beta chains were all read from a single sample in a study of read filtering for tumor transcriptome and immune sequencing. The library was built from around 0.4 ug RNA with molecular barcoded adaptors for alpha/delta and beta/gamma chains. TCRdb re-called the reads with MiXCR, one entry per CDR3 protein. This table holds 55,000 to 60,000 distinct CDR3 sequences, roughly an eighth found once. Material: a population of CD138-negative cells sorted from bone marrow. The receptors were gathered from a donor aged 40 or older with multiple myeloma.

The genes are TRBV4-2 and TRBJ1-1; D uncertain. Between the trimmed V and J ends, which lost 1 base and 8 bases, there was a span of 14 bases. Germline CDR1 is LGHNA and CDR2 is YNFKEQ. The CDR3 has 14 amino acids. The CDR3 coding sequence is TGTGCCAGCAGCCAAGTCGGGCCAACCCGAGAAGCTTTCTTT. This codes for CASSQVGPTREAFF.

This clonotype was seen ten or more times. V usage is TRBV6-5 and J usage is TRBJ2-7, with TRBD1 matching over 7 bases. The CDR3 extends over 14 amino acids. Germline CDR1 MNHEY, CDR2 SVGAGI. Trimming cost V 6 bases and J 4 bases; bases outside gene matches: 9. In DNA, the CDR3 is TGTGCCAGCAGCAGCCCGGGACAGTGGTACGAGCAGTACTTC. As protein: CASSSPGQWYEQYF.

V and J are TRBV19 and TRBJ2-7, with D uncertain. This CDR3 region has 14 residues. Germline assignment: CDR1 LNHDA and CDR2 SQIVND (reference sequence). V lost 5 bases and J lost 3, with 14 bases in between. The CDR3 DNA follows: TGTGCCAGTAGTGGTAGACTGGACGGCTACGAGCAGTACTTC. This translates into CASSGRLDGYEQYF.

This clonotype was observed a handful of times. This chain links TRBV6-5 with TRBJ2-7; a weak D match, TRBD1 (5 bases). The CDR3 has 15 amino acids. Per the germline V gene, CDR1 is MNHEY and CDR2 is SVGAGI. V lost 0 bases and J 6 bases, leaving 15 bases between the germline ends. CDR3 sequence: CASSYSTVVGAEQYF. The CDR3 DNA is TGTGCCAGCAGTTACTCAACTGTGGTAGGGGCCGAGCAGTACTTC.

This chain connects TRBV19 to TRBJ2-3; D is unclear. This CDR3 is built from 14 residues. Germline V CDR1 and CDR2: LNHDA, SQIVND (reference sequence). V lost 3 bases to trimming and J lost 1 base, with 8 bases between them. CDR3 in amino acids: CASSIGLGTDTQYF. CDR3 coding DNA: TGTGCCAGTAGTATCGGCTTGGGCACAGATACGCAGTATTTT.

This clonotype was detected ten times or more. This chain joins TRBV18 and TRBJ2-5; TRBD1 aligns across 7 bases. This CDR3 is 13 amino acids long. Germline V gene data show CDR1 as KGHSH and CDR2 as LQKENI. Trimming removed 4 bases from V and 3 bases from J; junction bases left unmatched: 2. The CDR3 protein is CASSRDRKETQYF. The CDR3 region has the DNA TGTGCCAGCTCACGGGACAGAAAAGAGACCCAGTACTTC.

On this clonotype itself: The likely explanation is a read error, given a far larger clone one base away. The V gene is TRBV2, the J gene TRBJ1-1; 9 bases fit TRBD1. The ends lost 5 bases at V and 8 bases at J; junction bases unmatched: 9. The CDR3 is made up of 14 amino acids. Germline V CDR1 and CDR2: SNHLY, FYNNEI. CDR3 protein: CASSLPGQGGEAFF. The CDR3 region has the DNA TGTGCCAGCAGTTTACCGGGACAGGGTGGGGAAGCTTTCTTT.

This clonotype was observed at least ten times. The CDR3, as DNA: TGTGCCAGCAGCTTGGAAAGGGGACACGAGCAGTACTTC. This codes for CASSLERGHEQYF. The rearrangement uses TRBV11-1 and TRBJ2-7; TRBD1 or TRBD2 may be the D gene (5 bases each). This CDR3 has 13 residues. The ends were cut back, 3 bases at V and 5 bases at J, with 11 bases in the middle. Germline CDR1 reads SGHAT; CDR2 reads FQDESV (reference sequence).

A remark on this clonotype: This clone may be a read error of a much larger clone one base away. The chain uses TRBV3-1 and TRBJ2-7; 7 nucleotides line up with TRBD2. This CDR3 contains 14 residues. Germline V CDR1 and CDR2: LGHDT, YNNKEL (reference sequence). CDR3 coding DNA: TGTGCCAGCATCCAAGATTCCGGGGCGGGGGTTCAGTACTTC. Its translation: CASIQDSGAGVQYF.

V usage is TRBV6-6 and J usage is TRBJ2-1; 7 nucleotides match TRBD2. Per the germline V gene, CDR1 is MNHNY and CDR2 is SVGAGI (reference sequence). V shed 8 bases, J shed 10 bases, and the junction held 11 bases outside the gene matches. The CDR3 sequence is 13 residues long. In nucleotides, the CDR3 is TGTGCCAGCTTTTCAACTAGCGCCCCCGAGCAGTTCTTC. Protein sequence: CASFSTSAPEQFF.